What follows is one T cell receptor beta chain and its context. Its specificity is not known. This entry comes from a study of T cells expressing NK-cell markers. Whole-study context: One of eight sequenced donors was HCMV-seronegative; the other seven were seropositive. Overall study findings and caveats: Top CD8+ clonotypes included the dominant CD3+CD56+NKG2C+ clonotypes in several donors.

Scientists made TCR beta cDNA using 5'RACE template switching with UMIs. TCRdb reprocessed the 5' RACE reads, keeping one entry per CDR3 protein, no DNA. The sample table includes roughly 280,000 distinct CDR3 sequences. The source is a man aged 18 to 30 in good health. The sample was blood T cells: a sorted CD56 or NKG2C T cell subset, CD4+ or CD8+ T cells, or bulk PBMC T cells (not recorded which).

The CDR3 sequence: CSATTGTSPFDTQYF. The chain joins TRBV20-1 to TRBJ2-3; the TCRdb D gene call, TRBD2, has no DNA to confirm it. Germline assignment: CDR1 DFQATT and CDR2 SNEGSKA (reference sequence). The CDR3 is made up of 15 amino acids.